This T cell receptor (beta chain) was captured by sequencing in a study of human CD8 memory T cell subsets. Overall study results and limits: Estimated Chao1 values suggested that diversity was greater among stem-like memory T cells than among precursor exhausted T cells. The study sequenced T cell receptor beta chains alone.

Note on this clonotype: Its antigen is not identified.

CDR1 is MNHEY and CDR2 is SVGEGT in the germline V gene. CDR3 length: 12 amino acids. Sequencing libraries of TCR beta were made by UMI-labeled 5' RACE. Following a re-call of the 5' RACE reads, TCRdb has one entry per CDR3 protein and lacks DNA. Here the sample table reports 6,500 to 7,500 distinct CDR3 sequences. PBMC originated from healthy-donor buffy coats. The clonotype was recovered from a human donor in good health. J is TRBJ1-2 and V is TRBV6-2 or TRBV6-3; absent DNA, TCRdb's TRBD1 call cannot be checked. The sample taken for sequencing was CD8+ T cells from PBMCs. The CDR3 spells CASSRTGNGYTF.